This T cell receptor beta chain originates from a study of cytomegalovirus exposure and HLA in healthy donors (TCRdb year 2017). About the investigation overall: An earlier analysis of several hundred of the donors reported 276 Gb of sequence data and 117 million unique TCR beta sequences obtained from about 179 million T cells. An early release that covered some 630 HLA-typed donors contained approximately 290 gigabases of sequencing data and roughly 84 million unique TCR sequences. The genetic ancestry cluster associated with self-reported Caucasian donors included 70% to 85% of the 300 to 400 genotyped donors. The study aimed to test whether signatures of past pathogen exposure could be identified by cataloging public T cell receptors. Using immunosequencing, the study profiled T cell repertoires from around 670 subjects and related those repertoires to cytomegalovirus serostatus. In addition to the first cohort of approximately 650 subjects, a separate validation cohort of 120 different subjects was used. To predict cytomegalovirus infection status, the study brought together high-throughput TCR immunosequencing, statistical association of individual TCRs with disease status, and machine learning. To study patterns of TCR occurrence, a later analysis re-analyzed previously published TCR beta repertoires from 500 to 850 donors and added high-resolution HLA genotyping. Rather than drawing on any new phenotypic data, the later analysis identified candidate immune exposures from TCR beta sequences and the way those sequences occurred across donors. To decide whether each TCR beta V gene segment behaved as functional or pseudogenic, an earlier analysis of some 600 of the donors relied on high-throughput TCR beta sequencing. Alongside the repertoire data, information on donor age, sex, ethnicity and CMV serostatus was compiled. A later genetic analysis took genome-wide SNP genotypes for about 55% of the roughly 670 donors and used that subset as a discovery cohort. Every repertoire in the discovery cohort had been generated on one and the same sequencing platform. Class I and class II HLA loci were covered by the typing at four-digit resolution. The number of typed donors differed by locus: roughly 629-630 for A, B, C, DRB1 and DQB1; 500 to 550 for DQA1; around 580 for DPA1; and about 470 for DPB1. About five DR-DQ haplotypes were treated as single units for association and clustering because of strong linkage in the cohort. Among over 350 genotyped donors of the cohort, an average of around 240,000 unique TCR beta nucleotide sequences were sequenced per donor, roughly 20% of them non-productive. Study-level results and caveats: The classifier was reported to diagnose cytomegalovirus status with high specificity and sensitivity in both the original and validation cohorts. A cluster of highly shared sequence variants was judged likely to represent a technical artifact of the sequencing pipeline. Sequencing depth was assumed to be roughly uniform across donors in the presence/absence analyses, though that assumption may not hold. Most TCR sequences were observed very rarely across donors, whereas some public TCRs were present in many individuals. A further reported finding was that TCR beta sequences accurately predicted the HLA-A and HLA-B alleles for most subjects in the first cohort. Compared with the approximately 720-donor mean, donors in an Asian-associated ancestry cluster had fewer N-insertions in productive TCRs, according to a later genetic analysis. A later analysis found that TCR association rates varied across HLA loci, with DRB1 alleles showing the most associated TCRs and HLA-C alleles the fewest. Because counts were too low, 15 to 20 rarely observed V segments, including chromosome 9 orphons, were excluded from the earlier analysis of some 590 of the donors. Immune exposure information for the cohort was limited to CMV serostatus. It was suggested by the authors that the approach could potentially be generalized to other disease states and immunological phenotypes. In a later analysis, most CMV-associated TCR beta chains were found to appear HLA-restricted, with HLA associations seemingly driven largely by CMV exposure. Because HLA typing was unavailable for some donors at each locus, only the typed subset was used in association tests. When HLA alleles, especially DR and DQ, strongly co-occurred, attributing TCR associations to individual alleles was difficult. A later genetic analysis associated a missense DCLRE1C variant with V-gene and J-gene trimming of TCR beta chains, and an independent cohort replicated the association. In a later analysis, some 17,000 TCR beta sequences were associated with specific HLA alleles at a false discovery rate of 0.05. Broadly in line with IMGT annotations, most TCR beta V segments showed up in productive rearrangements about 90% or about 30% of the time in an earlier analysis of 450 to 750 of the donors. A few of the identified cytomegalovirus-associated TCR beta chains were confirmed in vitro to be specific for cytomegalovirus antigens. A later analysis reported that several top co-occurrence clusters appeared linked to parvovirus B19, influenza, CMV and Epstein-Barr virus. In this cohort, only TCR beta chains were sequenced, and detectable features were limited by the absence of alpha or paired-chain data. In a later analysis, HLA-associated TCR beta chains showed more clonal expansion and lower generation probabilities than non-associated chains that were equally common. Correlated functional status among segregating V segments might reflect linkage disequilibrium, but an unknown experimental factor could not be ruled out. The study gave a list of under 200 TCR beta chains associated with cytomegalovirus.

The cohort consisted of 670 or so healthy bone marrow donors. All cohort members were sampled while nominally healthy, although unrecorded immune exposures were likely present. The donor tested CMV seropositive, placing the donor among the 310 or so seropositive members of the cohort. A peripheral blood sample was collected from each donor, and TCR beta sequencing was performed on peripheral blood mononuclear cells. The Qiagen DNeasy Blood Extraction Kit was used to extract genomic DNA from the blood cell samples. Regarding this clone: No cognate antigen has been identified for it. Base quality data are lacking; no much larger clone is found one base away.

The library was prepared using the immunoSEQ multiplex PCR assay. The multiplex PCR relied on a mix of 60 forward primers for TCR Vbeta segments and 13 reverse primers for TCR Jbeta segments. The CDR3 region of rearranged TCR beta genes was amplified from genomic DNA with a multiplex PCR assay. Amplified TCR beta libraries were sequenced as 87-base-pair reads on the Illumina HiSeq System. In the paper's pipeline: A later analysis tallied roughly 78 million unique TCR beta chains across the roughly 610 repertoires, and 10 million to 11 million of those chains were shared by two or more donors. Raw reads were error-corrected and collapsed into unique sequences by a nearest-neighbor algorithm in which closely related sequences were merged to remove PCR and sequencing errors. V, D and J gene segments were assigned by aligning CDR3 sequences to IMGT reference sequences. For a sequence to be retained, at least a six-nucleotide match to both a V gene segment and a J gene segment was required. Rearrangements were called productive when the CDR3 lacked stop codons and stayed in frame with V and J; all others were non-productive. Following IMGT convention, CDR3 was defined as the stretch from the second conserved V-encoded cysteine up to the conserved J-encoded phenylalanine. The earlier analysis of 587 of the donors excluded sequences that lacked an unambiguous match to a single V gene segment. In an earlier analysis of about 590 of the donors, a V segment was called functional when productive rearrangements were above 56.7%, and segregating when the standard deviation between donors exceeded 5%. A statistical classification framework was developed to diagnose cytomegalovirus status using the catalog of TCR beta chain sequences. In a later analysis, V and J genes were assigned by comparing TCR nucleotide sequences against IMGT/GENE-DB human TR gene sequences. Using the TCRdist pipeline, a later analysis assigned CDR3 sequences along with most-parsimonious VDJ recombination scenarios. In a later analysis, each TCR beta chain was defined by its CDR3 amino acid sequence together with its V-gene family, and reads lacking a unique V-gene family were excluded. A later analysis removed 592 highly shared, low-generation-probability nucleotide sequences to deal with suspected cross-contamination and a sequencing artifact. A later analysis calculated a clonal expansion index for each public chain from normalized within-repertoire ranks of inferred template counts. In a later analysis, generation probabilities were computed with a VDJ recombination model fitted to out-of-frame rearrangements, and the resulting probabilities were checked against IGoR. In a later analysis, TCR-TCR, TCR-HLA and TCR-CMV co-occurrence was scored with hypergeometric tests, and a repertoire-size bias correction was applied to TCR pairs. In a later analysis, false discovery rates were estimated by permuting HLA or CMV assignments 20 times. In a later analysis, co-occurring TCRs were grouped using DBSCAN, and TCRdist sequence similarity was added for clustering within HLA-allele-positive subsets. For co-occurrence clustering, repertoires with fewer than 30,000 or more than 120,000 public chains were excluded, along with four or five repertoires with anomalous nucleotide sharing. Entries here come from immuneACCESS through TCRdb and include only in-frame sequences with V and J called. Some clones fail to appear in such tables; in the studies checked, an unresolved V gene covers under half of the shortfall, and the cause of the remainder is unknown. V, J and clone size derive from that table, while D and trimming were established from the DNA sequence. In all, the sample holds 150,000 to 200,000 clones, and over 75% of those were seen once. The ten biggest clones cover 11% to 15% of the sample.

Sequences were obtained from PBMCs. The sequence was collected from a man in his forties or fifties in good health and CMV-seropositive.

The bases are TGTGCCAGCAGGCCCGTTCCGGGGGGCGGGGAGCTGTTTTTT. It codes for CASRPVPGGGELFF. The chain uses TRBV27 and TRBJ2-2; 7 central bases correspond to TRBD2. Spanning cysteine to phenylalanine, the CDR3 consists of 14 amino acids. The DNA shown is the 42-base CDR3, in frame from base 1. Here V drops 6 bases and J drops 7 bases, and the junction holds 8 bases not matched to any gene. CDR1 and CDR2 were assigned from the germline V gene (reference sequence) as MNHEY and SMNVEV.